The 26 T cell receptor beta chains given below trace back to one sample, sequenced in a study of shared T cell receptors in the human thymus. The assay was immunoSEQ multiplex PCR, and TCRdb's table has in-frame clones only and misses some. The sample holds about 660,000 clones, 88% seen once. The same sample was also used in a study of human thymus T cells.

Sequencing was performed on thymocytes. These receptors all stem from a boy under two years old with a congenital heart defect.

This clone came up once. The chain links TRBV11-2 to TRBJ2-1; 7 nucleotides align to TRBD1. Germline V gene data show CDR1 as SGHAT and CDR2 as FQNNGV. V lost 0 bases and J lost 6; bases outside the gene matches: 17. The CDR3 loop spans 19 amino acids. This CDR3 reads CASSLEGPTTGAGCNEQFF. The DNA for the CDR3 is TGTGCCAGCAGCTTAGAAGGCCCTACTACAGGGGCGGGTTGCAATGAGCAGTTCTTC.

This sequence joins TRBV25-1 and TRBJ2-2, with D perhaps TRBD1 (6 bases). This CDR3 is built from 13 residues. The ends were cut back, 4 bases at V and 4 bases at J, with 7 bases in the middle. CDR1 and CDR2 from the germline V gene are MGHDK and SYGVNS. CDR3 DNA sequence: TGTGCCAGCAGTGTAGGGGGCACCGGGGAGCTGTTTTTT. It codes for CASSVGGTGELFF.

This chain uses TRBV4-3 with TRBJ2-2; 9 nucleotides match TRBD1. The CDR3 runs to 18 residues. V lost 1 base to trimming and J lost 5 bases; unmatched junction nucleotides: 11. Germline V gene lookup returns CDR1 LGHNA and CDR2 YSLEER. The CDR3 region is CASSQVSTTGGRTGELFF. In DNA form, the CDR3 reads TGCGCCAGCAGCCAAGTTTCCACAACAGGGGGCCGGACCGGGGAGCTGTTTTTT.

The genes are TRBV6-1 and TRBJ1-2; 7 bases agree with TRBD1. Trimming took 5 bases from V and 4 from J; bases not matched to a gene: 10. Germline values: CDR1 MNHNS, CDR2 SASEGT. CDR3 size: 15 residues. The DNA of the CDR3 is TGTGCCAGCAGTTTTCCGGGACAGAGTCTCTATGGCTACACCTTC. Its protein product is CASSFPGQSLYGYTF.

CDR3 loop: CASSDRTAPPPDRQPQHF. The CDR3 region has the DNA TGTGCCAGTAGTGACCGGACAGCCCCACCGCCCGATCGGCAGCCCCAGCATTTT. This chain links TRBV19 with TRBJ1-5; TRBD1 is a possible D gene (6 bases). There are 18 residues in the CDR3. Germline values: CDR1 LNHDA, CDR2 SQIVND (reference sequence). V was cut by 5 bases and J by 7 bases, with 27 bases left in between.

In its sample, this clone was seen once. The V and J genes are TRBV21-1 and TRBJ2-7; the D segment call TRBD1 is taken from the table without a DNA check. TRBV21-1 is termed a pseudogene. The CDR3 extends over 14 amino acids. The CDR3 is CASSNPRGSYEQYF. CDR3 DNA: TGTGCCAGCAGCAATCCAAGGGGGTCCTACGAGCAGTACTTC.

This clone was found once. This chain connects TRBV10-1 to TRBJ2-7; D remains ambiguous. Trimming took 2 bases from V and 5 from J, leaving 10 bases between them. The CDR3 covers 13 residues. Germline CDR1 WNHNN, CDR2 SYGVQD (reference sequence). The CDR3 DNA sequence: TGCGCCAGCAGTGAGATGGTGAGGAACGAGCAGTACTTC. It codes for CASSEMVRNEQYF.

CDR3 loop: CASSIDGYRGHMNTEAFF. The CDR3 DNA reads TGTGCCAGTAGTATAGATGGCTACAGGGGACACATGAACACTGAAGCTTTCTTT. V and J are TRBV19 and TRBJ1-1, with 7 bases matching TRBD1. Germline assignment: CDR1 LNHDA and CDR2 SQIVND (reference sequence). The ends lost 0 bases at V and 0 bases at J; junction bases unmatched: 10. This CDR3 comprises 18 residues.

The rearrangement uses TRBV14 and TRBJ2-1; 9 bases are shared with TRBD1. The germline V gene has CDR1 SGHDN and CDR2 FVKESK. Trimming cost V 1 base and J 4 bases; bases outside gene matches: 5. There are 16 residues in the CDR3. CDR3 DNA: TGTGCCAGCAGCCAAGCTGGGACAGGGTCTTACAATGAGCAGTTCTTC. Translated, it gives CASSQAGTGSYNEQFF. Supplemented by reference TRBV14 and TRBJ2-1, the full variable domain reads EAGVTQFPSHSVIEKGQTVTLRCDPISGHDNLYWYRRVMGKEIKFLLHFVKESKQDESGMPNNRFLAERTGGTYSTLKVQPAELEDSGVYFCASSQAGTGSYNEQFFGPGTRLTVL.

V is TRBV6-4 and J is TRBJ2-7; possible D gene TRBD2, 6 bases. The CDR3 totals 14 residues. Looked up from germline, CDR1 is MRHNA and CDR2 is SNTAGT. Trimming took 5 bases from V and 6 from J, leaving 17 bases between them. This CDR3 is CASSRSGDAPEQYF. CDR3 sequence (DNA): TGTGCCAGCAGTAGATCGGGAGATGCCCCCGAGCAGTACTTC.

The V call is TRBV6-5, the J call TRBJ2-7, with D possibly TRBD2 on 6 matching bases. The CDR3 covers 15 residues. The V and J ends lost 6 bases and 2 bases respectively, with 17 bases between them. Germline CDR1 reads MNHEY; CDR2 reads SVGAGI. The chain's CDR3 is CASSQGPSETYEQYF. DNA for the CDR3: TGTGCCAGCAGCCAGGGACCTAGCGAAACCTACGAGCAGTACTTC.

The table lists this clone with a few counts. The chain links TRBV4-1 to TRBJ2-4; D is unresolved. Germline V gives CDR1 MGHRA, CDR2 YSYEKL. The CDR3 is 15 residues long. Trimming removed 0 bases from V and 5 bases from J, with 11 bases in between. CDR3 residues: CASSQDCREENIQYF. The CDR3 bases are TGCGCCAGCAGCCAAGATTGCCGAGAGGAAAACATTCAGTACTTC.

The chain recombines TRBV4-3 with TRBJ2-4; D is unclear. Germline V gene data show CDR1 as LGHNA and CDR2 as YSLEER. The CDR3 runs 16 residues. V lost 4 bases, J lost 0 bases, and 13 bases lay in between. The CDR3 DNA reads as TGCGCCAGCAGCCCCAAAAACACCAGAGCCAAAAACATTCAGTACTTC. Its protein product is CASSPKNTRAKNIQYF.

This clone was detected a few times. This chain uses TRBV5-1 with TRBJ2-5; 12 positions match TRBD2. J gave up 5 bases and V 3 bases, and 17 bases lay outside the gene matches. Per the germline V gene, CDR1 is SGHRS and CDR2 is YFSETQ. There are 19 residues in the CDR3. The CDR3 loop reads CASSSYPGASGRAGETQYF. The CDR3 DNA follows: TGCGCCAGCAGCTCCTATCCTGGGGCTAGCGGGAGGGCCGGGGAGACCCAGTACTTC.

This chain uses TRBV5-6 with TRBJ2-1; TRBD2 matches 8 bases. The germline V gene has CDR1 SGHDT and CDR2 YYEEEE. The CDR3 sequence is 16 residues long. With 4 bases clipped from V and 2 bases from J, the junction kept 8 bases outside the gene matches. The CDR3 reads CASSADQREPYNEQFF. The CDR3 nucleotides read TGTGCCAGCAGCGCGGACCAGCGGGAGCCCTACAATGAGCAGTTCTTC.

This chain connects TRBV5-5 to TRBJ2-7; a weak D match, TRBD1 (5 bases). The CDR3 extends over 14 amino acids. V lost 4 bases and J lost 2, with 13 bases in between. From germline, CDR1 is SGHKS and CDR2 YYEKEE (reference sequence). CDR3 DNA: TGTGCCAGCAGCGCGCAAGGGGTGACCTACGAGCAGTACTTC. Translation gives CASSAQGVTYEQYF.

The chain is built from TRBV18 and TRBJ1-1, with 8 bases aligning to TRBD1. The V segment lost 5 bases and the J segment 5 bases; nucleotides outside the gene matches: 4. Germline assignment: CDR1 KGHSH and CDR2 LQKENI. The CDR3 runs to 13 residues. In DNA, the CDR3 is TGTGCCAGCTCAAACAGGGGGAAAACTGAAGCTTTCTTT. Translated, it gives CASSNRGKTEAFF. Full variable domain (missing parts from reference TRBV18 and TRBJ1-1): NAGVMQNPRHLVRRRGQEARLRCSPMKGHSHVYWYRQLPEEGLKFMVYLQKENIIDESGMPKERFSAEFPKEGPSILRIQQVVRGDSAAYFCASSNRGKTEAFFGQGTRLTVV.

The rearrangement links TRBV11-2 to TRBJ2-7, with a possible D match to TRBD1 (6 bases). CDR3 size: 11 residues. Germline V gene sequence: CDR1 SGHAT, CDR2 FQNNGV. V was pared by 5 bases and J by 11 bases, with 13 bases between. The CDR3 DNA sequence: TGTGCCAGCAGCACTAGGGGGTCTAAGTACTTC. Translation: CASSTRGSKYF.

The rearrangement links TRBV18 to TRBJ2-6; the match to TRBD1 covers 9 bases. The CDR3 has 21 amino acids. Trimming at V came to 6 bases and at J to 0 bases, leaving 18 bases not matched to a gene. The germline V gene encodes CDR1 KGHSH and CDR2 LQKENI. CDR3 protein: CASSPQGDRDEERSGANVLTF. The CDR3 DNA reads TGTGCCAGCTCCCCTCAGGGGGACAGGGATGAGGAACGCTCTGGGGCCAACGTCCTGACTTTC.

Here the CDR3 DNA reads TGTGCCAGCAGTGGGCAGGGGGCTCCACCCCTCCACTTT. It is translated as CASSGQGAPPLHF. The V call is TRBV25-1, the J call TRBJ1-6, with 8 bases aligning to TRBD1. V lost 4 bases to trimming and J lost 11 bases; unmatched junction nucleotides: 4. Germline V gene lookup returns CDR1 MGHDK and CDR2 SYGVNS. The CDR3 has 13 residues.

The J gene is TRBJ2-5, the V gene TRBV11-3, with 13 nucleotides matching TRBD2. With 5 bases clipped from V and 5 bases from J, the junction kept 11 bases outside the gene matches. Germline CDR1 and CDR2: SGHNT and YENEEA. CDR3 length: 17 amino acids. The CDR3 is CASSLGLAGVPGETQYF. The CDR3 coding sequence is TGTGCCAGCAGCCTTGGACTAGCGGGAGTCCCTGGGGAGACCCAGTACTTC.

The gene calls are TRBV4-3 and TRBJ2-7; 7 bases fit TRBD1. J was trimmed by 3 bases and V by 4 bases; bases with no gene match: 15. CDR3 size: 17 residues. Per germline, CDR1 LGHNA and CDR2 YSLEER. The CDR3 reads CASSPRCLPGGFYEQYF. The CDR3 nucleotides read TGCGCCAGCAGCCCGCGGTGTTTGCCAGGGGGATTCTACGAGCAGTACTTC.

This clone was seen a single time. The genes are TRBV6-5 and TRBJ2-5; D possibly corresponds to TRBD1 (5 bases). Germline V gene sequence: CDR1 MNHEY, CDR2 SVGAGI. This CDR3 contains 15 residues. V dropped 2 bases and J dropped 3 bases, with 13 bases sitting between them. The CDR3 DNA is TGTGCCAGCAGTTACGGAGACAGTGAAGAAGAGACCCAGTACTTC. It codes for CASSYGDSEEETQYF.

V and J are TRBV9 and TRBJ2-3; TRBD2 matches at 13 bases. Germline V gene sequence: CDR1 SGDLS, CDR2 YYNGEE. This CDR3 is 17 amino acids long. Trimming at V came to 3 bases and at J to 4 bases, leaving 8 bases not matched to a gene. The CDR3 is CASSGKGLAGAPDTQYF. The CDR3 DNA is TGTGCCAGCAGCGGAAAAGGACTAGCGGGAGCCCCAGATACGCAGTATTTT.

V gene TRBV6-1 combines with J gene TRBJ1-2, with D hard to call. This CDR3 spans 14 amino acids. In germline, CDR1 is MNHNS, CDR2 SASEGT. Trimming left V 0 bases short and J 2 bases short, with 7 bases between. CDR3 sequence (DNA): TGTGCCAGCAGTGAAGCGCTGAGGAACTATGGCTACACCTTC. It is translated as CASSEALRNYGYTF.

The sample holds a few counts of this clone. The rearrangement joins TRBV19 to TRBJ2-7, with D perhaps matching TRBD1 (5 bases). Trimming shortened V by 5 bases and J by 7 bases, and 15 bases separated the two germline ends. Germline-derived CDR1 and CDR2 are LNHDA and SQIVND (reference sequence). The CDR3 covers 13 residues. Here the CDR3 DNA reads TGTGCCAGTAGTCCAGGGCGGATGCGGGAGCAGTACTTC. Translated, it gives CASSPGRMREQYF.